Shown below are 13 T cell receptor beta chains from a single sample sequenced in a study of regulatory T cells in long-lasting Graves disease. HTBI primers from iRepertoire and Arm-PCR of CDR3 regions yielded the TCR beta libraries. One entry per CDR3 protein, called by TCRdb with MiXCR from the multiplex PCR reads. The sample yields about 430,000 distinct CDR3 sequences, roughly a fifth seen once. Sample time point: persistent/refractory GD, antithyroid drugs over 5 years with positive TRAb. PBMC RNA was the source of the TCR library. Sequencing was performed on peripheral blood mononuclear cells (PBMCs), taken when the disease was refractory, from a patient treated with antithyroid drugs. The receptors originated from a female donor with Graves disease.

This clonotype was recorded many times. The chain employs TRBV27 and TRBJ2-6; 8 nucleotides line up with TRBD1. The CDR3 sequence is 18 residues long. Per germline, CDR1 MNHEY and CDR2 SMNVEV (reference sequence). V lost 8 bases and J lost 1; bases outside the gene matches: 13. The CDR3 coding sequence is TGTGCCAGCGGAGGGTACGGACAGGGAGGTTCTGGGGCCAACGTCCTGACTTTC. It translates to CASGGYGQGGSGANVLTF.

The chain recombines TRBV20-1 with TRBJ2-7; the D is unclear. Germline V lookup: CDR1 DFQATT, CDR2 SNEGSKA (reference sequence). The CDR3 has 14 residues. Trimming took off 0 bases at V and 6 bases at J, with 15 bases between the two ends. In DNA, the CDR3 is TGCAGTGCTAGAGATTCGACATTCGGGCTCGAGCAGTACTTC. It yields the protein CSARDSTFGLEQYF.

The rearrangement joins TRBV19 to TRBJ2-6; D gene unclear. Germline V gives CDR1 LNHDA, CDR2 SQIVND (reference sequence). The CDR3 sequence is 12 residues long. The V and J ends lost 7 bases and 1 base respectively, with 2 bases between them. CDR3 DNA sequence: TGTGCCAGTAATTCTGGGGCCAACGTCCTGACTTTC. It translates to CASNSGANVLTF.

As to this clonotype: Being one base from a much bigger clone, this may be a read error. The chain has TRBV7-9 and TRBJ2-7; D is unclear. The V gene lost 4 bases and the J gene lost 3 bases, with 16 bases spanning the gap. Germline V gene data show CDR1 as SEHNR and CDR2 as FQNEAQ (reference sequence). The CDR3 extends over 15 amino acids. In DNA form, the CDR3 reads TGTGCCAGCAGCTATACAGACGGCCTCAGCTACGAGCAGTACTTC. Its translation is CASSYTDGLSYEQYF.

In its sample, this clonotype was seen many times. The rearrangement joins TRBV5-1 to TRBJ2-7; TRBD1 agrees at 7 bases. CDR3 length equals 13 residues. Germline V gene data show CDR1 as SGHRS and CDR2 as YFSETQ. V was clipped by 4 bases and J by 3 bases; unmatched bases: 4. The CDR3, as DNA: TGCGCCAGCAGCCGGGACAGCTTCTACGAGCAGTACTTC. Amino acids: CASSRDSFYEQYF.

The chain is built from TRBV5-4 and TRBJ2-7; 7 positions match TRBD1. This CDR3 is built from 15 residues. The germline gives CDR1 SGHNT, CDR2 YYREEE (reference sequence). With V trimmed by 1 base and J by 6 bases, 10 bases remained unmatched. DNA for the CDR3: TGTGCCAGCAGCTTGTGGGGACCTTCAGGGGGCGAGCAGTACTTC. Translation gives CASSLWGPSGGEQYF.

On this clonotype: An end of the junction does not agree with germline; a read error may underlie this. The rearrangement links TRBV9 to TRBJ1-1, with TRBD1 as a possible D gene (6 bases). The CDR3 is 12 amino acids. Germline CDR1 reads SGDLS; CDR2 reads YYNGEE. The CDR3 region is CASSATGKEASF. The CDR3 bases are TGTGCCAGCAGCGCGACAGGTAAAGAAGCTTCCTTT.

This clonotype was recorded many times. The V and J genes are TRBV2 and TRBJ2-7; no definite D call. CDR1 is SNHLY and CDR2 is FYNNEI in the germline V gene. V was trimmed by 5 bases and J by 0 bases, leaving 5 bases between them. The CDR3 contains 12 residues. CDR3 sequence reads: CASSKLSYEQYF. CDR3 nucleotide sequence: TGTGCCAGCAGTAAACTCTCCTACGAGCAGTACTTC.

This clonotype was recorded many times. This rearrangement joins TRBV12-3 or TRBV12-4 to TRBJ2-5; TRBD1 is a possible D gene (6 bases). This CDR3 has 14 residues. V shed 5 bases and J shed 4 bases, with 14 bases lying between them. CDR3 loop: CASSATGTGETQYF. For the CDR3, the DNA is TGTGCCAGCAGTGCGACAGGAACAGGAGAGACCCAGTACTTC.

Ten or more counts support this clonotype. The chain uses TRBV12-3 or TRBV12-4 and TRBJ1-4; a weak D match, TRBD1 (6 bases). The CDR3 is made up of 14 amino acids. The V and J ends lost 5 bases and 3 bases respectively, with 10 bases between them. CDR3 residues: CASSVGGPNEKLFF. CDR3 bases: TGTGCCAGCAGTGTTGGGGGCCCTAATGAAAAACTGTTTTTT.

This clonotype was picked up many times. The chain uses TRBV6-1 and TRBJ1-4; D might be TRBD1 (5 bases). Germline lookup yields CDR1 MNHNS and CDR2 SASEGT. V was trimmed by 2 bases and J by 6 bases, leaving 7 bases between them. The CDR3 contains 13 residues. CDR3 region: CASSEQGHEKLFF. The CDR3 bases are TGTGCCAGCAGTGAACAGGGCCATGAAAAACTGTTTTTT.

This clonotype was seen many times. The chain uses TRBV3-1 and TRBJ1-2; no definite D call. Germline CDR1 LGHDT, CDR2 YNNKEL (reference sequence). Trimming took off 0 bases at V and 4 bases at J, with 12 bases between the two ends. This CDR3 region has 15 residues. In nucleotides, the CDR3 is TGTGCCAGCAGCCAAGATTGGCGCGGAGGCTATGGCTACACCTTC. This codes for CASSQDWRGGYGYTF.

This clonotype was detected a few times. The J gene is TRBJ1-1, the V gene TRBV19; tentative D call: TRBD1 (6 bases). V was trimmed by 9 bases and J by 3 bases, leaving 17 bases between them. The CDR3 loop spans 14 amino acids. From germline, CDR1 is LNHDA and CDR2 SQIVND (reference sequence). CDR3 sequence (DNA): TGTGCCAGCATGTTCAGGGGAATGGACACTGAAGCTTTCTTT. Translation gives CASMFRGMDTEAFF.